One and the same sample provided the 15 T cell receptor beta chains below, sequenced in a study of cytomegalovirus exposure and HLA in healthy donors. PCR was performed using 60 Vbeta and 13 Jbeta primers. The table came from immunoSEQ multiplex PCR; TCRdb's copy has only in-frame clones and leaves some out. The data hold fewer than 200,000 clones, with more than 65% observed a single time. The sequencing sample was made of PBMCs. Receptor source: a male donor in good health and CMV-seronegative.

This rearrangement joins TRBV5-1 to TRBJ1-1, with a weak D call TRBD1 (5 bases). The ends were cut back, 4 bases at V and 4 bases at J, with 11 bases in the middle. The CDR3 spans 13 residues. Germline CDR1 and CDR2: SGHRS and YFSETQ. CDR3 DNA sequence: TGCGCCAGCAGCCCGGAGGGGAGCACTGAAGCTTTCTTT. Its protein is CASSPEGSTEAFF.

The rearrangement joins TRBV28 to TRBJ1-2; 10 bases line up with TRBD1. Trimming at V came to 5 bases and at J to 5 bases, leaving 11 bases not matched to a gene. Germline loops: CDR1 MDHEN, CDR2 SYDVKM. This CDR3 region has 16 residues. The CDR3 coding sequence is TGTGCCAGCAGTCGAACGAGGACAGGGGGTGTATATGGCTACACCTTC. Encoded protein: CASSRTRTGGVYGYTF.

This chain links TRBV5-8 with TRBJ1-1, with 7 nucleotides matching TRBD1. The V gene end was trimmed by 4 bases and the J gene end by 3 bases; junction bases not matched to a gene: 6. This CDR3 is built from 14 residues. Per germline, CDR1 SGHTS and CDR2 YDEGEE. CDR3 amino acids: CASSLGRGHTEAFF. DNA of the CDR3: TGTGCCAGCAGCCTGGGGAGGGGGCACACTGAAGCTTTCTTT.

The rearrangement joins TRBV4-3 to TRBJ1-3, with D possibly being TRBD1 (5 bases). The CDR3 runs 16 residues. V lost 0 bases to trimming and J lost 6 bases, with 15 bases between them. The V gene's germline CDR1 is LGHNA and CDR2 YSLEER. Written as DNA, the CDR3 is TGCGCCAGCAGCCAAGATGTACGGCAGGGACTAAACACCATATATTTT. Translated: CASSQDVRQGLNTIYF.

The sample holds one count of this clone. The CDR3 carries no conserved terminal phenylalanine or tryptophan, so it likely arises from a read error. The chain carries TRBV7-9 and TRBJ1-2; no clear D. The CDR3 length is 14 residues. CDR1 and CDR2 (germline): SEHNR, FQNEAQ (reference sequence). V dropped 6 bases and J dropped 5 bases, with 16 bases sitting between them. CDR3 coding DNA: TGTGCCAGCAGTCGTGGGCAGAATCTTTATGGCTACACCCTC. Protein sequence: CASSRGQNLYGYTL.

The genes are TRBV7-8 and TRBJ2-7; TRBD1 matches 8 bases. CDR1 and CDR2 from the germline V gene are SGHVS and FQNEAQ. This CDR3 spans 15 amino acids. J gave up 2 bases and V 1 base, and 4 bases lay outside the gene matches. This chain's CDR3 is CASSLEGTGAYEQYF. CDR3 DNA sequence: TGTGCCAGCAGCTTAGAAGGGACAGGAGCCTACGAGCAGTACTTC.

The chain joins TRBV13 to TRBJ2-7, with 7 bases identical to TRBD1. Germline V gene sequence: CDR1 PRHDT, CDR2 FYEKMQ (reference sequence). CDR3 length: 15 residues. After removal of 2 bases from V and 2 bases from J, the junction contained 6 bases not matched to a gene. The CDR3 region is CASSLYVTGTYEQYF. The CDR3, as DNA: TGTGCCAGCAGCTTATACGTGACAGGGACCTACGAGCAGTACTTC.

The chain carries TRBV27 and TRBJ2-5; 8 nucleotides align to TRBD2. CDR3 length equals 15 residues. V lost 8 bases and J lost 4; bases outside the gene matches: 12. The germline CDR1 and CDR2 sequences are MNHEY and SMNVEV (reference sequence). CDR3 coding DNA: TGTGCCAGCGGGGAGCGGGAGATGTTGCGAGAGACCCAGTACTTC. Protein sequence: CASGEREMLRETQYF.

The V and J genes are TRBV9 and TRBJ1-2; 7 bases fit TRBD1. The V segment lost 0 bases and the J segment 7 bases; nucleotides outside the gene matches: 9. This CDR3 has 15 amino acids. The germline V gene has CDR1 SGDLS and CDR2 YYNGEE. This CDR3 reads CASSVAAGGSGGYTF. The CDR3 coding sequence is TGTGCCAGCAGCGTAGCTGCAGGGGGTAGTGGTGGCTACACCTTC.

In this sample, this clone turned up once. The V call is TRBV12-5, the J call TRBJ2-4, with D perhaps matching TRBD1 (6 bases). Trimming pared 6 bases from V and 0 bases from J, leaving 12 bases between. Germline loops: CDR1 LGHNT, CDR2 FRNRAP. The CDR3 sequence is 15 residues long. The CDR3 region has the DNA TGTGCTAGTGGCCCCGGACAGTCAGCCAAAAACATTCAGTACTTC. Translating it yields CASGPGQSAKNIQYF.

The V gene is TRBV5-8, the J gene TRBJ2-3, with 7 nucleotides matching TRBD2. Trimming took 5 bases from V and 1 from J; bases not matched to a gene: 7. Germline V gene lookup returns CDR1 SGHTS and CDR2 YDEGEE. The CDR3 extends over 15 amino acids. CDR3 bases: TGTGCCAGCAGTTACAAGGGACTACGCACAGATACGCAGTATTTT. This codes for CASSYKGLRTDTQYF.

This clone was seen a handful of times. The genes are TRBV19 and TRBJ2-2; weak D call: TRBD1 (6 bases). Trimming left V 5 bases short and J 2 bases short, with 12 bases between. This CDR3 is 15 amino acids long. The germline V gene encodes CDR1 LNHDA and CDR2 SQIVND (reference sequence). The CDR3 loop is CASSLTGTNTGELFF. CDR3 coding DNA: TGTGCCAGTAGTCTCACAGGGACCAACACCGGGGAGCTGTTTTTT.

This clone has a single count. The chain links TRBV7-3 to TRBJ1-2; D not resolved. CDR1 and CDR2 from the germline V gene are SGHTA and FQGTGA. The length of the CDR3 is 15 residues. Deletions cut 5 bases from V and 0 bases from J, with 13 bases between. The CDR3 spells CASSQQRASNYGYTF. DNA of the CDR3: TGTGCCAGCAGCCAACAGAGGGCCTCTAACTATGGCTACACCTTC.

The chain combines TRBV11-2 with TRBJ1-4; D possibly corresponds to TRBD1 (6 bases). The V gene's germline CDR1 is SGHAT and CDR2 FQNNGV. The CDR3 consists of 15 residues. The germline V and J ends were trimmed by 6 bases and 4 bases, with 15 bases remaining between them. CDR3 coding DNA: TGTGCCAGCAGGACTACAGGGACCTTTAATGAAAAACTGTTTTTT. It codes for CASRTTGTFNEKLFF.

With respect to this clone: Other DNA sequences from this sample encode an identical CDR3 as well. This chain uses TRBV2 with TRBJ2-5; D unresolved. From germline, CDR1 is SNHLY and CDR2 FYNNEI. The CDR3 has 12 amino acids. The ends were cut back, 0 bases at V and 5 bases at J, with 4 bases in the middle. The CDR3 DNA reads TGTGCCAGCAGTGAAGCGCGGGAGACCCAGTACTTC. Its translation is CASSEARETQYF.